This T cell receptor beta chain derives from a study of T cells in Graves' hyperthyroidism and ophthalmopathy. The hyperthyroidism patients had all been newly diagnosed, and their disease duration was under 2 months. Their ages ranged from 18 to 65 years. Uncontrolled infection, other autoimmune disease, pregnancy or lactation led to exclusion. Blood was obtained at the first hyperthyroidism diagnosis, which preceded any ophthalmopathy symptoms. Amplified regions were TCR beta CDR3 sequences from RNA transcripts. A first-round RT-PCR of the TCR CDR3 used the HTBI primer set. TCRdb independently ran MiXCR on the multiplex PCR reads; one entry per CDR3 protein. The table shows over 250,000 distinct CDR3 sequences, with 25% to 30% occurring only once. A word on this clonotype: An end of the junction does not agree with germline; a read error may underlie this.

Germline values: CDR1 LGHDT, CDR2 YNNKEL (reference sequence). This CDR3 spans 16 amino acids. The gene calls are TRBV3-1 and TRBJ1-1; possible D gene TRBD1, 5 bases. This receptor was taken from a man aged 35-49 years with Graves' hyperthyroidism that later progressed to Graves' ophthalmopathy. Sequences were obtained from blood. CDR3 in DNA: TGTGCCAGCGGCCAACAGTCCTCCGGGGGGAGAACTGAAGCTTTCTTT. Translation gives CASGQQSSGGRTEAFF.